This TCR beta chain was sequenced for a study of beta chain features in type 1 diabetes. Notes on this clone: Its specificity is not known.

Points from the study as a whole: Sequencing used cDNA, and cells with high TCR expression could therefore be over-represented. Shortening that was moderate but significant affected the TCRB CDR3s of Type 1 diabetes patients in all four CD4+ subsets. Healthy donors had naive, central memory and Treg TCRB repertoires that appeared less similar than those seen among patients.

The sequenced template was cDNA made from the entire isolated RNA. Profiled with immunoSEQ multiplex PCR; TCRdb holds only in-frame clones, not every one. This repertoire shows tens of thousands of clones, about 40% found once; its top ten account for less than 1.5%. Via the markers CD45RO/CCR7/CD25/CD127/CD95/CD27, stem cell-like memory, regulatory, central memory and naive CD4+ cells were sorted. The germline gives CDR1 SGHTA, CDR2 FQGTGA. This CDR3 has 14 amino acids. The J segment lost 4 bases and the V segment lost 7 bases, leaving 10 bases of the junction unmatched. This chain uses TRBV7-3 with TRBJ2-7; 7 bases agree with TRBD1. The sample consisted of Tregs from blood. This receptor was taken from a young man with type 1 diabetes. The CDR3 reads CASNDRDRDYEQYF. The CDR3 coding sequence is TGTGCCAGCAACGACCGGGACAGAGATTACGAGCAGTACTTC.